These 17 T cell receptor beta chains share one sample of origin, sequenced in a study of spatial heterogeneity in lung cancer. The time point was: sample taken at primary tumor resection. TCRdb reprocessed the 5' RACE reads with MiXCR, giving one entry per CDR3 protein. The table lists over 50,000 distinct CDR3 sequences, roughly 6.4% of them singletons, with under 15% in the top ten. This material consisted of PBMCs, taken at surgery. The source is a female donor with early-stage non-small cell lung cancer.

The gene calls are TRBV28 and TRBJ2-1; possibly TRBD2 for D (5 bases). From germline, CDR1 is MDHEN and CDR2 SYDVKM. V gave up 7 bases and J gave up 8 bases, with 18 bases separating them. CDR3 size: 14 residues. The chain's CDR3 is CASIVGIGVYEQFF. For the CDR3, the DNA is TGTGCCAGCATCGTTGGTATCGGGGTGTATGAGCAGTTCTTC.

This clonotype was seen a handful of times. The chain couples TRBV20-1 to TRBJ2-4; no firm D call. Germline CDR1 reads DFQATT; CDR2 reads SNEGSKA (reference sequence). The CDR3 loop spans 11 amino acids. V lost 6 bases and J 3 bases, leaving 6 bases between the germline ends. CDR3 nucleotide sequence: TGCAGTGCCGAAGGCAAAAACATTCAGTACTTC. Translation: CSAEGKNIQYF.

This clonotype was counted many times. The rearrangement links TRBV3-1 to TRBJ2-3; the D gene could be TRBD1 or TRBD2 (6 bases each). V was trimmed by 5 bases and J by 0 bases, leaving 12 bases between them. In germline, CDR1 is LGHDT, CDR2 YNNKEL (reference sequence). This CDR3 has 15 amino acids. CDR3 protein: CASSGGTPSTDTQYF. The CDR3 DNA follows: TGTGCCAGCAGCGGGGGGACACCCAGCACAGATACGCAGTATTTT.

In its sample, this clonotype was seen a few times. The V gene is TRBV12-3 or TRBV12-4, the J gene TRBJ1-1; 7 bases line up with TRBD1. The CDR3 covers 15 residues. The ends lost 5 bases at V and 5 bases at J; junction bases unmatched: 11. The CDR3 DNA reads TGTGCCAGCAGTCCGTATCGACAGGGTGGGACTGAAGCTTTCTTT. Residues: CASSPYRQGGTEAFF.

This clonotype has ten or more counts. The chain recombines TRBV24-1 with TRBJ2-3, with D hard to call. V was trimmed by 5 bases and J by 1 base, leaving 9 bases between them. The CDR3 covers 14 residues. Germline lookup yields CDR1 KGHDR and CDR2 SFDVKD. The DNA of the CDR3 is TGTGCCACCAGTGGGCAGCCTCGCACAGATACGCAGTATTTT. Amino acids: CATSGQPRTDTQYF.

This clonotype showed up many times. V is TRBV6-5 and J is TRBJ2-2, with no clear D. Trimming shortened V by 0 bases and J by 5 bases, and 4 bases separated the two germline ends. CDR1 and CDR2 from the germline V gene are MNHEY and SVGAGI. CDR3 length: 13 amino acids. In nucleotides, the CDR3 is TGTGCCAGCAGTTACTCGATAACCGGGGAGCTGTTTTTT. Protein sequence: CASSYSITGELFF.

This clonotype was detected a few times. This CDR3 reads CASSLRDSGRATLIYEQYF. CDR3 in DNA: TGTGCCAGCAGCCTCCGTGATTCGGGTAGGGCCACCCTTATCTACGAGCAGTACTTC. V and J are TRBV5-5 and TRBJ2-7; D is unresolved. V shed 4 bases and J shed 3 bases, with 29 bases lying between them. The CDR3 covers 19 residues. Germline CDR1 reads SGHKS; CDR2 reads YYEKEE (reference sequence).

This clonotype was picked up many times. The chain links TRBV24-1 to TRBJ2-7; 12 bases are a match to TRBD2. The germline CDR1 and CDR2 sequences are KGHDR and SFDVKD. The V and J ends lost 2 bases and 3 bases, in that order; junction bases with no gene match: 4. The CDR3 has 16 amino acids. The CDR3 loop is CATSDWGLAGHYEQYF. In DNA form, the CDR3 reads TGTGCCACCAGTGATTGGGGACTAGCGGGTCACTACGAGCAGTACTTC.

This clonotype was seen at least ten times. The chain employs TRBV7-7 and TRBJ2-3, with D tentatively TRBD1 or TRBD2 (6 bases each). CDR3 length: 15 amino acids. CDR1 is SSHAT and CDR2 is FNYEAQ in the germline V gene (reference sequence). Trimming left V 5 bases short and J 3 bases short, with 15 bases between. This CDR3 reads CASSLGGGGTDTQYF. Here the CDR3 DNA reads TGTGCCAGCAGCCTCGGAGGGGGAGGAACAGATACGCAGTATTTT.

This clonotype turned up a few times. The chain links TRBV20-1 to TRBJ2-1; no clear D. Germline CDR1 reads DFQATT; CDR2 reads SNEGSKA (reference sequence). This CDR3 contains 15 residues. V was shortened by 0 bases and J by 1 base, with 10 bases between the two germline ends. This CDR3 reads CSARDGAGSYNEQFF. The CDR3 DNA reads TGCAGTGCTAGAGATGGCGCTGGGTCCTACAATGAGCAGTTCTTC.

This clonotype was seen at least ten times. V usage is TRBV7-3 and J usage is TRBJ1-5; D remains unclear. This CDR3 spans 14 amino acids. V was shortened by 5 bases and J by 3 bases, with 11 bases between the two germline ends. Germline V gene lookup returns CDR1 SGHTA and CDR2 FQGTGA. The CDR3 coding sequence is TGTGCCAGCAGCCCAGACGGGCTCAATCAGCCCCAGCATTTT. Its translation is CASSPDGLNQPQHF. Full variable domain (rest looked up from reference TRBV7-3 and TRBJ1-5): GAGVSQTPSNKVTEKGKYVELRCDPISGHTALYWYRQSLGQGPEFLIYFQGTGAADDSGLPNDRFFAVRPEGSVSTLKIQRTERGDSAVYLCASSPDGLNQPQHFGDGTRLSIL.

At least ten counts were recorded for this clonotype. This sequence joins TRBV13 and TRBJ2-6; maybe TRBD1 (7 bases). Germline values: CDR1 PRHDT, CDR2 FYEKMQ (reference sequence). V was cut by 4 bases and J by 2 bases, with 18 bases left in between. This CDR3 is 18 amino acids long. DNA of the CDR3: TGTGCCAGCAGCTGGGCGCTGGGCAGGGGGGCTGGGGCCAACGTCCTGACTTTC. Protein sequence: CASSWALGRGAGANVLTF.

This clonotype occurred many times. The rearrangement links TRBV7-9 to TRBJ1-3; possible D gene TRBD1, 5 bases. The CDR3 covers 16 residues. V gave up 4 bases and J gave up 0 bases, with 13 bases separating them. CDR1 is SEHNR and CDR2 is FQNEAQ in the germline V gene (reference sequence). CDR3 amino acids: CASSSQGAGSGNTIYF. The CDR3 DNA sequence: TGTGCCAGCAGCTCCCAGGGCGCAGGCTCTGGAAACACCATATATTTT.

The table lists this clonotype with a few counts. The chain recombines TRBV20-1 with TRBJ2-7, with 12 positions matching TRBD2. The germline gives CDR1 DFQATT, CDR2 SNEGSKA (reference sequence). The length of the CDR3 is 14 residues. The ends lost 6 bases at V and 4 bases at J; junction bases unmatched: 7. Written as DNA, the CDR3 is TGCAGTGCCCTACTAGCGGGAGGTCGGTACGAGCAGTACTTC. Translating it yields CSALLAGGRYEQYF.

This clonotype has a count of ten or more. The chain joins TRBV28 to TRBJ1-1; TRBD1 agrees at 8 bases. V gave up 3 bases and J gave up 0 bases; unmatched junction bases: 6. The V gene's germline CDR1 is MDHEN and CDR2 SYDVKM. The CDR3 extends over 16 amino acids. The CDR3 DNA reads as TGTGCCAGCAGTTTTATGCCAGGGGGCCTGAACACTGAAGCTTTCTTT. This translates into CASSFMPGGLNTEAFF.

In its sample, this clonotype was seen many times. The V gene is TRBV11-3, the J gene TRBJ2-1, with TRBD2 matching over 9 bases. Trimming at V came to 0 bases and at J to 0 bases, leaving 6 bases not matched to a gene. The CDR3 length is 18 residues. Germline CDR1 is SGHNT and CDR2 is YENEEA. CDR3 loop: CASSLELAGTFSYNEQFF. The CDR3 DNA reads as TGTGCCAGCAGCTTAGAGCTAGCGGGAACATTCTCCTACAATGAGCAGTTCTTC.

This sequence joins TRBV20-1 and TRBJ1-1; no firm D call. This CDR3 has 13 amino acids. In germline, CDR1 is DFQATT, CDR2 SNEGSKA (reference sequence). Trimming shortened V by 2 bases and J by 0 bases, and 7 bases separated the two germline ends. The CDR3 DNA is TGCAGTGCTAGATACACTTTGAACACTGAAGCTTTCTTT. Amino acids: CSARYTLNTEAFF.